Below, 6 T cell receptor beta chains from the same sample are listed, as sequenced in a study of PD-1 blockade in classical Hodgkin lymphoma. Stated time point: cycle 4 day 1 (C4D1), after 5 to 7 weeks of nivolumab. Brentuximab vedotin exposure varied, and every patient relapsed after autologous stem cell transplantation. It was by magnetic negative selection that CD8+ T cells were isolated from thawed PBMCs. Assay: immunoSEQ multiplex PCR; the TCRdb copy retains only in-frame clones and omits some. The sample has roughly 19,000 clones, around 89% seen once. Source: CD8+ T cells from blood, taken before the fourth cycle of nivolumab. All receptors come from a human donor with classical Hodgkin lymphoma.

V usage is TRBV27 and J usage is TRBJ1-1, with TRBD1 matching over 8 bases. Looked up from germline, CDR1 is MNHEY and CDR2 is SMNVEV (reference sequence). The J segment lost 4 bases and the V segment lost 5 bases, leaving 12 bases of the junction unmatched. The length of the CDR3 is 16 residues. As DNA, the CDR3 is TGTGCCAGCAGTCCACTACTGGACAGGGCGAGCACTGAAGCTTTCTTT. As protein: CASSPLLDRASTEAFF.

The chain combines TRBV27 with TRBJ2-3; D gene uncertain. Trimming stripped 4 bases from V and 2 bases from J, with 10 bases between. Germline CDR1 MNHEY, CDR2 SMNVEV (reference sequence). The CDR3 spans 14 residues. The CDR3 is CASSSRLFTDTQYF. The DNA of the CDR3 is TGTGCCAGCAGTTCAAGACTCTTCACAGATACGCAGTATTTT.

This clone came up a few times. The chain employs TRBV27 and TRBJ1-5, with TRBD1 as a possible D gene (6 bases). Trimming cost V 7 bases and J 9 bases, with 16 bases left between them. The V gene's germline CDR1 is MNHEY and CDR2 SMNVEV (reference sequence). This CDR3 is built from 13 residues. In nucleotides, the CDR3 is TGTGCCAGCAAATCAGGGGAGGAGGCGCCCCAGCATTTT. Translation gives CASKSGEEAPQHF.

The rearrangement links TRBV5-6 to TRBJ2-2; 10 nucleotides line up with TRBD2. This CDR3 region has 17 residues. J lost 4 bases, V lost 0 bases, and 6 bases had no gene match. CDR1 and CDR2 (germline): SGHDT, YYEEEE. CDR3 protein: CASSLGPSGSATGELFF. In nucleotides, the CDR3 is TGTGCCAGCAGCTTGGGCCCTAGCGGGAGTGCCACCGGGGAGCTGTTTTTT.

Remarks on this clone: The germline gene is not matched at one end of the junction; a read error may be the cause. CDR3 sequence reads: CSATDQGAYNF. The CDR3 nucleotides read TGCAGTGCTACGGATCAGGGGGCTTATAACTTC. V and J are TRBV20-1 and TRBJ1-2, with 8 bases aligning to TRBD1. Germline V gene lookup returns CDR1 DFQATT and CDR2 SNEGSKA (reference sequence). The CDR3 loop spans 11 amino acids.

The chain employs TRBV29-1 and TRBJ2-7; possible D gene TRBD2, 5 bases. The V end was cut by 4 bases, the J end by 2 bases, with 9 bases between. Per germline, CDR1 SQVTM and CDR2 ANQGSEA. This CDR3 is 12 amino acids long. The CDR3 DNA is TGCAGCGTTGGCGGGCTTACCTACGAGCAGTACTTC. It specifies CSVGGLTYEQYF.